This is a list of T cell receptor beta chains from one sample in a study of T-cell memory formation after mild COVID-19. Each CDR3 protein is one row after TCRdb ran MiXCR on the 5' RACE reads. This sample has a few hundred thousand distinct CDR3 sequences, with 20% to 25% found just once. Sequencing used PBMCs or a T cell subset sorted from them (not recorded which). Source of these receptors: an adult woman who had mild COVID-19 (a few samples of this study predate the infection). Cell type and time point are not known. The CDR3 runs from the conserved cysteine through the conserved F or W. A D gene is named only where the DNA matches it firmly. Rows give clone size only sometimes, using once, few, many, or a class for an expanded clone.

>TRBV29-1|NA|TRBJ2-7|NA
CSVKGAAYYEQYF
TGCAGCGTTAAAGGGGCGGCGTACTACGAGCAGTACTTC
>TRBV5-1|many|TRBJ2-5|TRBD2
CASSLTGGQETQYF
TGTGCCAGCAGCCTCACGGGGGGGCAGGAGACCCAGTACTTC
>TRBV7-6|few|TRBJ2-5|NA
CASSLINQQETQYF
TGTGCCAGCAGCTTGATCAACCAACAAGAGACCCAGTACTTC
>TRBV29-1|NA|TRBJ2-2|NA
CSVGSGGTGELFF
TGCAGCGTTGGGTCCGGGGGAACCGGGGAGCTGTTTTTT
>TRBV12-3/TRBV12-4|NA|TRBJ2-1|NA
CASSPGTGSYNEQFF
TGTGCCAGCAGTCCCGGGACCGGCTCCTACAATGAGCAGTTCTTC
>TRBV7-9|NA|TRBJ1-2|NA
CASSLKAEGYTF
TGTGCCAGCAGCTTAAAGGCTGAGGGCTACACCTTC
>TRBV6-1|few|TRBJ2-7|NA
CASKEGDYEQYF
TGTGCCAGCAAGGAGGGGGACTACGAGCAGTACTTC
>TRBV20-1|NA|TRBJ1-4|NA
CSPTYEKLFF
TGCAGTCCTACCTACGAAAAACTGTTTTTT
>TRBV6-2/TRBV6-3|NA|TRBJ2-7|NA
CASSYDTQASYEQYF
TGTGCCAGCAGTTATGACACGCAGGCGTCCTACGAGCAGTACTTC
>TRBV24-1|NA|TRBJ2-1|TRBD2
CATSDPGLAVHEQFF
TGTGCCACCAGTGATCCGGGACTAGCGGTCCATGAGCAGTTCTTC
>TRBV20-1|NA|TRBJ2-5|NA
CSGGGQETQYF
TGCAGTGGAGGGGGCCAAGAGACCCAGTACTTC
>TRBV20-1|few|TRBJ1-5|TRBD1
CSVPATGNDNQPQHF
TGCAGTGTTCCCGCGACAGGGAATGACAATCAGCCCCAGCATTTT
>TRBV5-1|few|TRBJ1-1|TRBD1
CASSRTGVNTEAFF
TGCGCCAGCAGCCGGACAGGGGTCAACACTGAAGCTTTCTTT
>TRBV29-1|NA|TRBJ2-1|TRBD1
CSVPGQGNEQFF
TGCAGCGTTCCAGGACAGGGAAATGAGCAGTTCTTC
>TRBV10-3|NA|TRBJ1-1|TRBD1
CAIRSTGGVAEAFF
TGTGCCATCAGATCGACAGGGGGTGTCGCTGAAGCTTTCTTT
>TRBV24-1|NA|TRBJ2-1|NA
CATSDFGTPSSYNEQFF
TGTGCCACCAGTGATTTCGGGACTCCTAGCTCCTACAATGAGCAGTTCTTC
>TRBV29-1|few|TRBJ2-3|TRBD2
CSVGSSGGIGTDTQYF
TGCAGCGTTGGGTCTAGCGGGGGCATTGGAACAGATACGCAGTATTTT
>TRBV5-1|few|TRBJ1-1|TRBD1
CASSWGQGANVGAFF
TGCGCCAGCAGCTGGGGACAGGGGGCGAACGTCGGAGCTTTCTTT
>TRBV24-1|NA|TRBJ1-1|NA
CATSDGGGYTEAFF
TGTGCCACCAGTGATGGTGGCGGGTACACTGAAGCTTTCTTT
>TRBV2|NA|TRBJ2-5|NA
CASIMAEGHETQYF
TGTGCCAGCATTATGGCCGAAGGCCATGAGACCCAGTACTTC
>TRBV4-2|NA|TRBJ2-1|NA
CASSSRVGNEQFF
TGTGCCAGCAGCAGCCGAGTTGGGAATGAGCAGTTCTTC
>TRBV4-3|few|TRBJ2-1|NA
CASSQVGTDYNEQFF
TGCGCCAGCAGCCAGGTTGGTACAGACTACAATGAGCAGTTCTTC
>TRBV20-1|NA|TRBJ2-7|TRBD1
CSAHRDRPPYEQYF
TGCAGTGCTCACCGGGACAGGCCCCCCTACGAGCAGTACTTC
>TRBV4-3|NA|TRBJ2-4|TRBD2
CASSQHIAGDGNIQYF
TGCGCCAGCAGCCAACACATAGCGGGAGACGGAAACATTCAGTACTTC
>TRBV11-1|few|TRBJ1-1|NA
CASSYFSAPEAFF
TGTGCCAGCAGTTATTTCTCCGCACCTGAAGCTTTCTTT
>TRBV7-6|few|TRBJ2-2|TRBD2
CASSLVAGSTGELFF
TGTGCCAGCAGCTTAGTAGCGGGAAGCACCGGGGAGCTGTTTTTT
>TRBV12-3/TRBV12-4|NA|TRBJ1-1|NA
CASSLSAGRTEAFF
TGTGCCAGCAGTTTATCCGCAGGCCGCACTGAAGCTTTCTTT
>TRBV5-6|NA|TRBJ2-3|NA
CASSLTGVTSTDTQYF
TGTGCCAGCAGCTTGACGGGGGTGACTAGCACAGATACGCAGTATTTT
>TRBV12-3/TRBV12-4|NA|TRBJ1-1|NA
CASSFLMWGTAIQAFF
TGTGCCAGCAGTTTCCTTATGTGGGGGACCGCGATACAAGCTTTCTTT
>TRBV7-2|few|TRBJ1-2|NA
CASSFRGALSYTF
TGTGCCAGCAGCTTCCGAGGGGCGTTGAGCTACACCTTC
>TRBV29-1|few|TRBJ2-3|NA
CSVCEATDTQYF
TGCAGCGTTTGTGAGGCCACAGATACGCAGTATTTT
>TRBV4-3|few|TRBJ2-2|NA
CASSQEGPGRELFF
TGCGCCAGCAGCCAAGAGGGGCCTGGCCGGGAGCTGTTTTTT
>TRBV6-6|NA|TRBJ2-3|TRBD2
CASRQGTSGEDTQYF
TGTGCCAGCAGGCAGGGGACTAGCGGGGAGGATACGCAGTATTTT
>TRBV20-1|once|TRBJ1-1|NA
CSADPPNTEAFF
TGCAGTGCTGATCCTCCGAACACTGAAGCTTTCTTT
>TRBV12-3/TRBV12-4|NA|TRBJ1-2|TRBD1
CASSPDRGQTNYGYTF
TGTGCCAGCAGTCCCGACAGGGGGCAAACTAACTATGGCTACACCTTC
>TRBV2|few|TRBJ2-7|TRBD2
CASSASGGTYEQYF
TGTGCCAGCAGCGCTAGCGGGGGTACCTACGAGCAGTACTTC
>TRBV2|NA|TRBJ2-1|TRBD2
CASSELGAGGYNEQFF
TGTGCCAGCAGTGAACTTGGAGCGGGAGGTTATAATGAGCAGTTCTTC
>TRBV9|NA|TRBJ2-3|NA
CASSVGSSKDTQYF
TGTGCCAGCAGCGTAGGTAGCTCAAAAGATACGCAGTATTTT
>TRBV12-3/TRBV12-4|many|TRBJ2-1|NA
CASSSQGSSYNEQFF
TGTGCCAGCAGTTCGCAGGGGAGCTCCTACAATGAGCAGTTCTTC
>TRBV5-1|NA|TRBJ1-2|NA
CASRETSNYGYTF
TGCGCCAGCCGCGAGACTTCTAACTATGGCTACACCTTC
>TRBV5-1|many|TRBJ2-5|TRBD2
CASSLVGGSIQETQYF
TGCGCCAGCAGCTTGGTTGGCGGGAGCATCCAAGAGACCCAGTACTTC
>TRBV7-3|few|TRBJ2-1|TRBD2
CASSLPHGGLPNNEQFF
TGTGCCAGCAGCCTGCCACATGGGGGACTACCAAACAATGAGCAGTTCTTC
>TRBV5-1|many|TRBJ1-1|TRBD1
CASSLEPQGARGTEAFF
TGCGCCAGCAGCTTGGAGCCACAGGGGGCGCGTGGCACTGAAGCTTTCTTT
>TRBV7-2|few|TRBJ2-5|NA
CASTSTKAQYF
TGTGCCAGCACCAGTACAAAGGCCCAGTACTTC
>TRBV3-1|once|TRBJ2-7|NA
CASSQSDSRSYEQYF
TGTGCCAGCAGCCAAAGCGACAGCCGGAGCTACGAGCAGTACTTC
>TRBV12-3/TRBV12-4|NA|TRBJ1-6|NA
CASSPTGFFRNSPLHF
TGTGCCAGCAGCCCTACAGGGTTCTTTCGGAATTCACCCCTCCACTTT
>TRBV7-2|NA|TRBJ2-1|NA
CASSLAPGHDEQFF
TGTGCCAGCAGCTTAGCGCCAGGGCACGACGAGCAGTTCTTC
>TRBV20-1|few|TRBJ2-7|TRBD2
CSASFAGDVEQYF
TGCAGTGCTAGCTTTGCGGGAGACGTCGAGCAGTACTTC